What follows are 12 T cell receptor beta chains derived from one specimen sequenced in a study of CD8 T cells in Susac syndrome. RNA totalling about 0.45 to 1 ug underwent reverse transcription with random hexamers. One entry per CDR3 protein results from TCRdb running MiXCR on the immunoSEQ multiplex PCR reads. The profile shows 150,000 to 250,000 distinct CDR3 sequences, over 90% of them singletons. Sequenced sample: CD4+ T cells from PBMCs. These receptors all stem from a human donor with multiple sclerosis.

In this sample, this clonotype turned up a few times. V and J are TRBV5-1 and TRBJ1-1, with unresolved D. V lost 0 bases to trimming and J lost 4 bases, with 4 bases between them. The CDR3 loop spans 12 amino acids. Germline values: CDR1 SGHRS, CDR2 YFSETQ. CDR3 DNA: TGCGCCAGCAGCTTGGATGGCACTGAAGCTTTCTTT. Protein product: CASSLDGTEAFF.

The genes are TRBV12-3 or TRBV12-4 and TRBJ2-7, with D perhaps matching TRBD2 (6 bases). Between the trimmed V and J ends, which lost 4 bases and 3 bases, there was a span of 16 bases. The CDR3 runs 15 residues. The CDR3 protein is CASSSRLDLHYEQYF. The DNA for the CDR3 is TGTGCCAGCAGTTCCAGACTAGATCTGCACTACGAGCAGTACTTC.

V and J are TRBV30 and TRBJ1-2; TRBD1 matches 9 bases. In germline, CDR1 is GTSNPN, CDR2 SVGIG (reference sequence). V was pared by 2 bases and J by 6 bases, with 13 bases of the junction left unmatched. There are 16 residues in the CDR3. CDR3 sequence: CAWSPPDTGGRDGYTF. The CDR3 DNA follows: TGTGCCTGGAGTCCACCCGATACAGGGGGCAGGGATGGCTACACCTTC.

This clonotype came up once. The CDR3 DNA follows: TGTGCTAGTGGTTTGGCACAGGGTTTGCCCTACGAGCAGTACTTC. This encodes CASGLAQGLPYEQYF. The chain joins TRBV12-5 to TRBJ2-7; D perhaps matches TRBD1 (6 bases). The germline V gene encodes CDR1 LGHNT and CDR2 FRNRAP. The CDR3 covers 15 residues. The V and J ends lost 1 base and 2 bases respectively, with 12 bases between them.

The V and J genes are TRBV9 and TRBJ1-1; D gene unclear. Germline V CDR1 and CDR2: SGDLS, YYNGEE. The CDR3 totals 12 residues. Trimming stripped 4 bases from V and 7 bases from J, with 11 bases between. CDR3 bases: TGTGCCAGCAGCCAGTACCTAGGTGAAGCTTTCTTT. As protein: CASSQYLGEAFF.

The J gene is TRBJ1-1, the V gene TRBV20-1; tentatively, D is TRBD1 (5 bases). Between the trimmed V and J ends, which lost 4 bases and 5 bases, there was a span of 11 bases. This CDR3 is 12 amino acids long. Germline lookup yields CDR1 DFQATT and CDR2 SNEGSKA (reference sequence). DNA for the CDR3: TGCAGTGCTATCCTAGGGGAGACTGAAGCTTTCTTT. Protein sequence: CSAILGETEAFF.

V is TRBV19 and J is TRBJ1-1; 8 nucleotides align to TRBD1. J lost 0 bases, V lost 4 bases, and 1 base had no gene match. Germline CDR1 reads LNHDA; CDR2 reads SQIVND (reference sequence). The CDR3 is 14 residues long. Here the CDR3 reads CASSRTGLNTEAFF. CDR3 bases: TGTGCCAGTAGTAGGACAGGGCTGAACACTGAAGCTTTCTTT.

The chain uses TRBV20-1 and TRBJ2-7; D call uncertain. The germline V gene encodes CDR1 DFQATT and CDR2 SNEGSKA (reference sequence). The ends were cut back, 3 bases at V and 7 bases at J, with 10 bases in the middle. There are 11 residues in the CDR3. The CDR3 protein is CSASAPREQYF. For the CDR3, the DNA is TGCAGTGCTAGCGCGCCTCGAGAGCAGTACTTC.

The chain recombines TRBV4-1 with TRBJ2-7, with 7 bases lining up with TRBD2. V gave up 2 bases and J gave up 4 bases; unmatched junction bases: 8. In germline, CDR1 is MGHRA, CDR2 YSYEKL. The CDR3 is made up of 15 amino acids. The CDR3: CASSQPGSGVYEQYF. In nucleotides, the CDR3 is TGCGCCAGCAGCCAACCTGGGAGCGGGGTTTACGAGCAGTACTTC.

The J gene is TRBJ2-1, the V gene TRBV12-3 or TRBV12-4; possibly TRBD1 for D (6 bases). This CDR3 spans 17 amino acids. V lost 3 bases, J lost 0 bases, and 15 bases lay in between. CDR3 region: CASSLIGGSSSYNEQFF. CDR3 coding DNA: TGTGCCAGCAGTTTGATAGGGGGTTCGAGCTCCTACAATGAGCAGTTCTTC.

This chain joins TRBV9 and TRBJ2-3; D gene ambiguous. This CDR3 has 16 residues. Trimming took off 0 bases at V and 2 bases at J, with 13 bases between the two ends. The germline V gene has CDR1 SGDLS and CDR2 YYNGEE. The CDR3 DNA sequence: TGTGCCAGCAGCGTAGTGAACAGACCCACCACAGATACGCAGTATTTT. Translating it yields CASSVVNRPTTDTQYF.

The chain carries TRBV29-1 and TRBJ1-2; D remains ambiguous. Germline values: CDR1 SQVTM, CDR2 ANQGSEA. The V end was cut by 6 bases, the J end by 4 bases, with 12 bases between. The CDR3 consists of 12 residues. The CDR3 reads CSVSGIFYGYTF. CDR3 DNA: TGCAGCGTCTCCGGGATTTTCTATGGCTACACCTTC.